This TCR beta chain is from a study of T cells in Graves' hyperthyroidism and ophthalmopathy. Study as a whole: Peripheral blood samples were taken at initial diagnosis, prior to any treatment.

The investigators amplified TCR beta CDR3 regions from RNA transcripts. RT-PCR in the first round (using the HTBI primer set) targeted the TCR CDR3. TCRdb used MiXCR to reprocess the multiplex PCR reads, holding one entry per CDR3 protein. The sample carries under 450,000 distinct CDR3 sequences, 15% to 17% recorded once. This clonotype was observed a handful of times. CDR3 length: 14 amino acids. Germline CDR1 reads MGHRA; CDR2 reads YSYEKL. Trimming took off 6 bases at V and 2 bases at J, with 11 bases between the two ends. It was 10 ml of fresh peripheral blood that supplied the PBMCs. The V call is TRBV4-1, the J call TRBJ2-1; D is unresolved. The sequence was collected from a woman aged 18-30 years with Graves' hyperthyroidism. The sequenced material came from blood. The CDR3, as DNA: TGCGCCAGCAGTTTTGCGTTAGCCTACAATGAGCAGTTCTTC. Translated: CASSFALAYNEQFF.